The next 29 T cell receptor beta chains were all read from a single sample in a study of cytomegalovirus exposure and HLA in healthy donors. The study ran its PCR with 60 Vbeta and 13 Jbeta primers. Data came from immunoSEQ multiplex PCR; TCRdb stores just in-frame clones and leaves some out. The repertoire table contains 150,000 to 250,000 clones. The sequenced sample consisted of PBMCs. The receptors shown here come from a boy under 18 in good health and CMV-seronegative.

Here the CDR3 DNA reads TGTGCCAGCAGCTCGGGGGGGGGCACCTTGAACACTGAAGCTTTCTTT. Translation: CASSSGGGTLNTEAFF. This sequence joins TRBV5-4 and TRBJ1-1; perhaps TRBD1 as D (6 bases). The length of the CDR3 is 16 residues. From germline, CDR1 is SGHNT and CDR2 YYREEE (reference sequence). V lost 3 bases to trimming and J lost 0 bases, with 15 bases between them. Full variable domain (rest looked up from reference TRBV5-4 and TRBJ1-1): ETGVTQSPTHLIKTRGQQVTLRCSSQSGHNTVSWYQQALGQGPQFIFQYYREEENGRGNFPPRFSGLQFPNYSSELNVNALELDDSALYLCASSSGGGTLNTEAFFGQGTRLTVV.

The genes are TRBV29-1 and TRBJ2-2; 7 nucleotides agree with TRBD2. Losses at the gene ends were 5 bases for V and 1 base for J; bases not matched to a gene: 13. Germline CDR1 and CDR2: SQVTM and ANQGSEA. The CDR3 has 17 residues. The CDR3: CSVTGHWGGVNTGELFF. CDR3 coding DNA: TGCAGCGTTACGGGGCATTGGGGGGGGGTGAACACCGGGGAGCTGTTTTTT.

DNA for the CDR3: TGTGCCAGCAGCCAAGATCTGGGGAGAAGCAATCAGCCCCAGCATTTT. Residues: CASSQDLGRSNQPQHF. The rearrangement links TRBV4-2 to TRBJ1-5; unclear D gene. The germline V and J ends were trimmed by 0 bases and 1 base, with 10 bases remaining between them. The CDR3 is 16 residues long. Germline values: CDR1 LGHNA, CDR2 YNFKEQ.

CDR3 sequence: CASSLMADQETQYF. In nucleotides, the CDR3 is TGCGCCAGCAGCTTGATGGCTGACCAAGAGACCCAGTACTTC. This chain uses TRBV5-1 with TRBJ2-5; D remains unclear. The CDR3 has 14 amino acids. Trimming stripped 1 base from V and 0 bases from J, with 7 bases between. Germline CDR1 SGHRS, CDR2 YFSETQ. The full variable domain, its missing parts supplied by reference TRBV5-1 and TRBJ2-5, is KAGVTQTPRYLIKTRGQQVTLSCSPISGHRSVSWYQQTPGQGLQFLFEYFSETQRNKGNFPGRFSGRQFSNSRSEMNVSTLELGDSALYLCASSLMADQETQYFGPGTRLLVL.

CDR3 amino acids: CATSSRDREAFF. The CDR3 nucleotides are TGTGCCACCAGCTCCCGGGACAGGGAAGCTTTCTTT. The chain is built from TRBV15 and TRBJ1-1; 8 nucleotides align to TRBD1. The germline V gene has CDR1 LNHNV and CDR2 YYDKDF (reference sequence). This CDR3 is built from 12 residues. J gave up 8 bases and V 5 bases, and 4 bases lay outside the gene matches.

The chain is built from TRBV6-1 and TRBJ1-3; TRBD1 might be the D (5 bases). The CDR3 has 15 amino acids. V was clipped by 4 bases and J by 3 bases, with 13 bases between them. Per the germline V gene, CDR1 is MNHNS and CDR2 is SASEGT. In DNA form, the CDR3 reads TGTGCCAGCAGTGCTAAGGGGACTTATGGAAACACCATATATTTT. Translation gives CASSAKGTYGNTIYF.

This chain uses TRBV10-3 with TRBJ2-5; TRBD1 agrees at 7 bases. With 11 bases clipped from V and 1 base from J, the junction kept 13 bases outside the gene matches. The CDR3 is 15 residues long. The germline V gene has CDR1 ENHRY and CDR2 SYGVKD. The CDR3 loop reads CAVYYDGTVQETQYF. CDR3 nucleotides: TGTGCCGTCTACTATGACGGGACAGTCCAAGAGACCCAGTACTTC.

Written as DNA, the CDR3 is TGTGCCAGCAGACCGGCAACAGGGCGACGCGGCACCGGGGAGCTGTTTTTT. Translated, it gives CASRPATGRRGTGELFF. This sequence joins TRBV4-2 and TRBJ2-2; D is possibly TRBD1 (6 bases). V was shortened by 6 bases and J by 4 bases, with 21 bases between the two germline ends. The CDR3 is 17 amino acids. Germline CDR1 reads LGHNA; CDR2 reads YNFKEQ.

The chain couples TRBV28 to TRBJ1-2; D gene ambiguous. The CDR3 extends over 13 amino acids. Germline V CDR1 and CDR2: MDHEN, SYDVKM. Deletions cut 5 bases from V and 4 bases from J, with 11 bases between. The CDR3 sequence is CASSQARGYGYTF. In DNA form, the CDR3 reads TGTGCCAGCAGTCAGGCCCGGGGCTATGGCTACACCTTC.

The V gene is TRBV2, the J gene TRBJ2-7, with TRBD2 matching over 9 bases. The CDR3 loop spans 15 amino acids. CDR1 is SNHLY and CDR2 is FYNNEI in the germline V gene. J gave up 1 base and V 6 bases, and 7 bases lay outside the gene matches. This chain's CDR3 is CASRSLAGRSYEQYF. In nucleotides, the CDR3 is TGTGCCAGCAGGTCGCTAGCGGGGCGATCCTACGAGCAGTACTTC.

The V and J genes are TRBV7-9 and TRBJ2-5; D is possibly TRBD2 (6 bases). CDR1 is SEHNR, CDR2 FQNEAQ, per germline (reference sequence). This CDR3 region has 16 residues. Between the trimmed V and J ends, which lost 1 base and 5 bases, there was a span of 17 bases. This chain's CDR3 is CASSLEGTEQGETQYF. In DNA form, the CDR3 reads TGTGCCAGCAGCTTAGAAGGGACTGAACAAGGGGAGACCCAGTACTTC.

The rearrangement uses TRBV7-6 and TRBJ1-1; D uncertain. Germline CDR1 reads SGHVS; CDR2 reads FNYEAQ. The CDR3 sequence is 13 residues long. Trimming took 5 bases from V and 0 from J, leaving 7 bases between them. CDR3 region: CASSPRLNTEAFF. In DNA form, the CDR3 reads TGTGCCAGCAGCCCGAGATTGAACACTGAAGCTTTCTTT.

This chain links TRBV28 with TRBJ2-1, with unresolved D. CDR3 length: 16 amino acids. Germline assignment: CDR1 MDHEN and CDR2 SYDVKM. Trimming removed 4 bases from V and 0 bases from J, with 13 bases in between. CDR3 nucleotide sequence: TGTGCCAGCAGTTCGTACTTTCTAAGCTCCTACAATGAGCAGTTCTTC. Its protein is CASSSYFLSSYNEQFF.

The chain uses TRBV27 and TRBJ1-5; D call uncertain. V lost 5 bases and J lost 5, with 10 bases in between. This CDR3 comprises 13 residues. CDR1 is MNHEY, CDR2 SMNVEV, per germline (reference sequence). The CDR3 sequence: CASSLFSDQPQHF. The CDR3 region has the DNA TGTGCCAGCAGTCTCTTCTCGGATCAGCCCCAGCATTTT.

The chain links TRBV15 to TRBJ2-7; 7 bases map to TRBD1. The CDR3 has 16 residues. Germline V gives CDR1 LNHNV, CDR2 YYDKDF (reference sequence). Trimming cost V 0 bases and J 1 base; bases outside gene matches: 6. CDR3 region: CATSRDLRDSSYEQYF. The DNA for the CDR3 is TGTGCCACCAGCAGAGATCTCCGGGACAGTTCCTACGAGCAGTACTTC.

J is TRBJ2-7 and V is TRBV4-2; 8 bases fit TRBD2. The CDR3 contains 14 residues. V trimming: 0 bases; J trimming: 5 bases; junction bases outside the gene matches: 3. CDR1 and CDR2 (germline): LGHNA, YNFKEQ. In nucleotides, the CDR3 is TGTGCCAGCAGCCAAGACCGGCGGGGGGACGAGCAGTACTTC. Its protein product is CASSQDRRGDEQYF.

The chain joins TRBV6-1 to TRBJ2-7; 8 nucleotides agree with TRBD2. The CDR3 consists of 13 residues. Germline V gene data show CDR1 as MNHNS and CDR2 as SASEGT. Germline trimming cut 8 bases from V and 5 bases from J; bases unmatched to any gene: 8. The CDR3 reads CASQAGGRDEQYF. In DNA form, the CDR3 reads TGTGCCAGCCAGGCGGGGGGAAGGGACGAGCAGTACTTC.

The rearrangement uses TRBV6-1 and TRBJ2-7; D not resolved. Trimming pared 8 bases from V and 7 bases from J, leaving 15 bases between. This CDR3 comprises 12 residues. The V gene's germline CDR1 is MNHNS and CDR2 SASEGT. CDR3 amino acids: CASLRAYREQYF. The CDR3 DNA follows: TGTGCCAGCCTTAGAGCCTATCGTGAGCAGTACTTC.

This chain links TRBV7-6 with TRBJ2-1; no reliable D call. The CDR3 runs 15 residues. Germline-derived CDR1 and CDR2 are SGHVS and FNYEAQ. Trimming took 6 bases from V and 0 from J, leaving 12 bases between them. The CDR3 here is CASSSTTRSYNEQFF. CDR3 sequence (DNA): TGTGCCAGCAGTTCCACAACCCGCTCCTACAATGAGCAGTTCTTC.

J is TRBJ2-5 and V is TRBV15; possible D gene TRBD1, 6 bases. Judging by the DNA end, TRBJ2-7 fits better; the J call may be wrong. Germline V CDR1 and CDR2: LNHNV, YYDKDF (reference sequence). The CDR3 sequence is 15 residues long. The CDR3 DNA reads as TGTGCCACCAGCAGATTTACAGGGAGAACCTACGAGCAGTACTTC. This sequence encodes CATSRFTGRTYEQYF.

The genes are TRBV18 and TRBJ2-7, with 7 bases matching TRBD2. CDR3 length: 15 amino acids. The ends lost 0 bases at V and 5 bases at J; junction bases unmatched: 7. CDR1 KGHSH and CDR2 LQKENI come from the germline V gene. For the CDR3, the DNA is TGTGCCAGCTCACCACCGGGACTAACCCCCCACGAGCAGTACTTC. Protein product: CASSPPGLTPHEQYF.

The V call is TRBV2, the J call TRBJ2-5; no reliable D call. Per germline, CDR1 SNHLY and CDR2 FYNNEI. The CDR3 consists of 13 residues. V dropped 6 bases and J dropped 5 bases, with 13 bases sitting between them. The CDR3 DNA reads as TGTGCCAGCAGAACGGTCCCCGGGGAGACCCAGTACTTC. Protein product: CASRTVPGETQYF.

This chain joins TRBV5-1 and TRBJ2-7; D gene ambiguous. Trimming shortened V by 2 bases and J by 0 bases, and 6 bases separated the two germline ends. This CDR3 comprises 13 residues. Per germline, CDR1 SGHRS and CDR2 YFSETQ. The CDR3 nucleotides read TGCGCCAGCAGCTTCGAGTACTCCTACGAGCAGTACTTC. This translates into CASSFEYSYEQYF.

The genes are TRBV14 and TRBJ1-3; D might be TRBD1 (5 bases). The CDR3 totals 15 residues. Trimming removed 1 base at V and 4 bases at J, with 11 bases between. Germline values: CDR1 SGHDN, CDR2 FVKESK. This CDR3 reads CASSQVQGSGNTIYF. The CDR3 nucleotides are TGTGCCAGCAGCCAAGTCCAGGGCTCCGGAAACACCATATATTTT.

The chain couples TRBV27 to TRBJ2-2; D may be TRBD1 (5 bases). Between the trimmed V and J ends, which lost 5 bases and 5 bases, there was a span of 21 bases. The CDR3 loop spans 17 amino acids. Germline V gene sequence: CDR1 MNHEY, CDR2 SMNVEV (reference sequence). DNA for the CDR3: TGTGCCAGCAGTCCCCTCAGGGATCTTGTTCAAACCGGGGAGCTGTTTTTT. It codes for CASSPLRDLVQTGELFF.

This chain connects TRBV29-1 to TRBJ2-2, with D tentatively TRBD1 (6 bases). Germline lookup yields CDR1 SQVTM and CDR2 ANQGSEA. Trimming removed 6 bases at V and 0 bases at J, with 8 bases between. This CDR3 is 13 amino acids long. This CDR3 is CSVGTTNTGELFF. As DNA, the CDR3 is TGCAGCGTCGGGACAACGAACACCGGGGAGCTGTTTTTT.

The chain has TRBV4-1 and TRBJ1-2, with D unresolved. The CDR3 covers 12 residues. V was clipped by 5 bases and J by 4 bases, with 8 bases between them. Germline V gene data show CDR1 as MGHRA and CDR2 as YSYEKL. The CDR3 region is CASSSEGYGYTF. CDR3 nucleotides: TGCGCCAGCAGCTCGGAGGGCTATGGCTACACCTTC.

The chain carries TRBV7-2 and TRBJ1-1; unclear D gene. Germline V gene data show CDR1 as SGHTA and CDR2 as FQGNSA. This CDR3 region has 12 residues. Trimming removed 3 bases from V and 11 bases from J, with 13 bases in between. The CDR3 DNA is TGTGCCAGCAGCTTTTCGGGATTAGAGGCTTTCTTT. It translates to CASSFSGLEAFF.

The CDR3 is CASSPPGGQGLYEQYF. The DNA of the CDR3 is TGTGCCAGCTCACCACCCGGAGGCCAGGGACTCTACGAGCAGTACTTC. This chain links TRBV18 with TRBJ2-7; D is possibly TRBD2 (6 bases). Germline CDR1 is KGHSH and CDR2 is LQKENI. This CDR3 region has 16 residues. Trimming took off 0 bases at V and 3 bases at J, with 15 bases between the two ends.